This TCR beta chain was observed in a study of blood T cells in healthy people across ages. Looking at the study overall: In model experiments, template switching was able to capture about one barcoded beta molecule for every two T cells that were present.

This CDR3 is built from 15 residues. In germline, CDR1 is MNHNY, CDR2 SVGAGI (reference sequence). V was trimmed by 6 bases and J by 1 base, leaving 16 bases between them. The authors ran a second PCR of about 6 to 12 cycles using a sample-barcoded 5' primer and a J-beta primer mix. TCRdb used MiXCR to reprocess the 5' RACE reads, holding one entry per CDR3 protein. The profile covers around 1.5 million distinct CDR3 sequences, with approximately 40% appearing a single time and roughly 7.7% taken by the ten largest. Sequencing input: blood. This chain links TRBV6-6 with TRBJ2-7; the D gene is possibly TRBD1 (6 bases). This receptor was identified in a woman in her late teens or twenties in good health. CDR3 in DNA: TGTGCCAGCAGGTATCCGGGACATGGATCCTACGAGCAGTACTTC. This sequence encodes CASRYPGHGSYEQYF.